This T cell receptor beta chain is drawn from a study of shared clonotypes between healthy human individuals. CDR3 length: 15 residues. The germline V gene encodes CDR1 SGHDT and CDR2 YYEEEE. Trimming pared 5 bases from V and 0 bases from J, leaving 12 bases between. Bulk PBMC genomic DNA spanned ten immunoSEQ deep plates. As processed by the authors: Without quality scores, immunoSEQ junctional reads could not be filtered like full-length reads. Data came from immunoSEQ multiplex PCR; TCRdb stores just in-frame clones and leaves some out. That table gives V, J and clone size, and the DNA gave D and trimming. The table records around 500,000 clones, 70% to 80% of them present only once. All donors were Caucasian adults living in Nashville, Tennessee. With unsorted samples, genomic DNA was obtained from about 90 million PBMCs.

The rearrangement joins TRBV5-6 to TRBJ2-1; D might be TRBD2 (6 bases). The sample consisted of PBMCs. This receptor was taken from a woman between 40 and 55 years old in good health. Some clones in this sample may be carry-over from other donors' samples. DNA of the CDR3: TGTGCCAGCAGTTCGGGACTCCGCTCCTACAATGAGCAGTTCTTC. Its translation is CASSSGLRSYNEQFF.